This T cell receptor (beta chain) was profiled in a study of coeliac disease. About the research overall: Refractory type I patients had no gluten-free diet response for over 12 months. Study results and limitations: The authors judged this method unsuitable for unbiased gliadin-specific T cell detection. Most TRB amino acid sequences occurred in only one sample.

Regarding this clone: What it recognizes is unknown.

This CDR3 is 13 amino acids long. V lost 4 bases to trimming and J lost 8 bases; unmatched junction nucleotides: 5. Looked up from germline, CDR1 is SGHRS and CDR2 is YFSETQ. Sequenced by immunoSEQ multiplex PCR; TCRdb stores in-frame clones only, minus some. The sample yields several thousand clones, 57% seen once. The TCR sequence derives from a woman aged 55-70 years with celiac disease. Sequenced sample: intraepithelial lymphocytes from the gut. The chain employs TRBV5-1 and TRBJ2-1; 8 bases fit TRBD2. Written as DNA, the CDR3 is TGCGCCAGCAGCCAAGGACTAGCCGATGAGCAGTTCTTC. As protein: CASSQGLADEQFF.